This record concerns one T cell receptor beta chain sequence. Antigen: not known. Documented time point: week 35, safety follow-up. The content of each vaccine dose was 300 ug of mutant IDH1 20-mer peptide, and topical imiquimod accompanied it. This entry belongs to a study of a mutant IDH1 vaccine in newly diagnosed glioma. Study overall: Beforehand, treatment had been radiotherapy, temozolomide, or both; the majority received both.

Method: immunoSEQ multiplex PCR; TCRdb's copy keeps in-frame clones and lacks some. This table has 60,000 or so clones, around four fifths appearing once. Germline V gene lookup returns CDR1 MGHRA and CDR2 YSYEKL. The CDR3 is 15 residues long. Trimming removed 0 bases at V and 2 bases at J, with 11 bases between. The sample in question was PBMCs, obtained from a glioma patient whose treatment included an IDH1 peptide vaccine. The chain carries TRBV4-1 and TRBJ2-7; perhaps TRBD1 as D (5 bases). The sequence was collected from a man aged 25-40 years with glioma. CDR3 sequence (DNA): TGCGCCAGCAGCCAAGACTTCGAGACAGCCTACGAGCAGTACTTC. Translated, it gives CASSQDFETAYEQYF.